These T cell receptor beta chains were read from a single sample in a study of T-cell reconstitution after alpha-beta-depleted transplantation in children. From the PCR reads, TCRdb called clonotypes with MiXCR, one entry per CDR3 protein. The sample yields 400,000 to 550,000 distinct CDR3 sequences, roughly a tenth seen once. Specimen: PBMCs, collected before TCRalphabeta/CD19-depleted stem cell transplant. These receptors were taken from a child aged 2 to 15 with inherited bone marrow failure, due to receive a stem cell transplant. The CDR3 runs from the conserved cysteine through the conserved F or W. A D gene is named only where the DNA matches it firmly. Rows give clone size only sometimes, using once, few, many, or a class for an expanded clone.

many	-	TRBV2	TRBJ2-5	TGTGCCAGCTCACAGTTACGAGAGACCCAGTACTTC	CASSQLRETQYF
few	-	TRBV7-9	TRBJ1-6	TGTGCCAGCAGCTTAGGGGATCCCAACGATGTTTCACCCCTCCACTTT	CASSLGDPNDVSPLHF
-	TRBD1	TRBV12-3/TRBV12-4	TRBJ2-3	TGTACCAGCAGTTTAGCCTTCTTCGGGGACAGGGAGGGCACAGATACGCAGTATTTT	CTSSLAFFGDREGTDTQYF
many	TRBD1	TRBV6-1	TRBJ2-5	TGTGCCACGAGGAAAACAGGGGCGAGAGAGACCCAGTACTTC	CATRKTGARETQYF
few	TRBD1	TRBV29-1	TRBJ2-3	TGCAGCGTTGAAAACTGGGACAGGGGGCAAACAGATACGCAGTATTTT	CSVENWDRGQTDTQYF
many	TRBD2	TRBV27	TRBJ2-1	TGTGCCAGCCTCGGGACTAGCGGGAGATTCAATGAGCAGTTCTTC	CASLGTSGRFNEQFF
many	-	TRBV12-3/TRBV12-4	TRBJ1-5	TGTGCCAGCTCGAGTTTGGGTCAGCCCCAGCATTTT	CASSSLGQPQHF
many	-	TRBV19	TRBJ1-2	TGTGCCAGTAGTGCAACAGGTGTAGGAGGCTACACCTTC	CASSATGVGGYTF
many	-	TRBV7-2	TRBJ2-7	TGTGCCAGCAGCTTAGATTCGGTGAGGCTCGCCTACGAGCAGTACTTC	CASSLDSVRLAYEQYF
many	-	TRBV14	TRBJ2-3	TGTGCCAGCAGCCCACCGGGACTCCAGCGCACAGATACGCAGTATTTT	CASSPPGLQRTDTQYF
many	-	TRBV10-1	TRBJ2-3	TGCGCCAGCAGTGATCGGACCACTAGCACAGATACGCAGTATTTT	CASSDRTTSTDTQYF
many	TRBD1	TRBV7-2	TRBJ2-5	TGTGCCAGCAGCTTAAGGGTAACAGGGGGGCAAGAGACCCAGTACTTC	CASSLRVTGGQETQYF
many	-	TRBV7-9	TRBJ2-3	TGTGCCAGCAGCTCCCCGGAGAGGGGCACAGATACGCAGTATTTT	CASSSPERGTDTQYF
many	-	TRBV4-3	TRBJ2-2	TGCGCCAGCAGCCAAGAACCCCGTGCGACCGGGGAGCTGTTTTTT	CASSQEPRATGELFF
many	TRBD1	TRBV29-1	TRBJ2-2	TGCAGCGTTGAAGATTCTTACAGGGGCGGGGAGCTGTTTTTT	CSVEDSYRGGELFF
many	-	TRBV12-3/TRBV12-4	TRBJ2-1	TGTGCCAGCAGTTTCGGCGGGACTGAGCAGTTCTTC	CASSFGGTEQFF
few	TRBD2	TRBV11-2	TRBJ2-3	TGTGCCAGCAGCCTTACGATGATTAGCGGGAGGGCCACAGATACGCAGTATTTT	CASSLTMISGRATDTQYF
many	TRBD1	TRBV30	TRBJ2-7	TGTGCCTGGAGTACCTTACAGGGGAACGAGCAGTACTTC	CAWSTLQGNEQYF
many	TRBD2	TRBV25-1	TRBJ2-2	TGTGCCAGCAGCGGACTAGCGGGAGGGCAGGTCGGGGAGCTGTTTTTT	CASSGLAGGQVGELFF
-	-	TRBV5-4	TRBJ2-6	TGTGCCAGCAGCTCTGGGATAGACTATTTACTCTCTGGGGCCAACGTCCTGACTTTC	CASSSGIDYLLSGANVLTF
-	TRBD2	TRBV7-2	TRBJ2-7	TGTGCCAGCAGCTTTGAGGCTAGCGGGTTTTCCTACGAGCAGTACTTC	CASSFEASGFSYEQYF
many	-	TRBV11-1	TRBJ2-1	TGTGCCAGCAGCCGCATGAGGGACTCCAAAGGCACCGGCTCCTACAATGAGCAGTTCTTC	CASSRMRDSKGTGSYNEQFF
few	TRBD2	TRBV20-1	TRBJ2-3	TGCAGTGCTAGCAGAGCGGGAGACGGCACAGATACGCAGTATTTT	CSASRAGDGTDTQYF
many	-	TRBV4-1	TRBJ2-3	TGCGCCAGCAGCCAAGTCGGGGTAGCGGTCACAGATACGCAGTATTTT	CASSQVGVAVTDTQYF
many	TRBD1	TRBV24-1	TRBJ2-1	TGTGCCACCAGTGAACCGGGACAGGGGAACAATGAGCAGTTCTTC	CATSEPGQGNNEQFF
many	-	TRBV7-2	TRBJ1-6	TGTGCCAGCAGCTTACAGGGAAGCTCACCCCTCCACTTT	CASSLQGSSPLHF
many	TRBD2	TRBV12-3/TRBV12-4	TRBJ2-1	TGTGCCAGCAGTTTGGACCAGCGGGAGGGCGTCGGCAATGAGCAGTTCTTC	CASSLDQREGVGNEQFF
-	-	TRBV20-1	TRBJ2-3	TGCAGTGCGAGCCTACCTGATACGCAGTATTTT	CSASLPDTQYF
few	TRBD2	TRBV3-1	TRBJ2-2	TGTGCCAGCAGCCCCCAGGGGCTAGCGGGGGCCACCGGGGAGCTGTTTTTT	CASSPQGLAGATGELFF
-	-	TRBV15	TRBJ1-5	TGTGCCACCAGCAGAGATCGGCGCAGTTATCAGCCCCAGCATTTT	CATSRDRRSYQPQHF
many	TRBD1	TRBV29-1	TRBJ1-2	TGCAGCGTGGGACAGGGGGTACAGGGACGCTATGGCTACACCTTC	CSVGQGVQGRYGYTF
few	TRBD1	TRBV30	TRBJ1-1	TGTGCCTGGACTGACGGGACAGGGGGTCACACTGAAGCTTTCTTT	CAWTDGTGGHTEAFF
-	TRBD2	TRBV7-9	TRBJ2-3	TGTGCCAGCTTCAACAGCGGGAGGGTCCCAGATACGCAGTATTTT	CASFNSGRVPDTQYF
-	-	TRBV29-1	TRBJ1-4	TGCAGCGCCGCCCCGGGACGAATGGGTGAAAAACTGTTTTTT	CSAAPGRMGEKLFF
-	TRBD1	TRBV7-2	TRBJ2-6	TGTGCCAGCAGCCACCGGGACAGGATTTCTGGGGCCAACGTCCTGACTTTC	CASSHRDRISGANVLTF
many	-	TRBV20-1	TRBJ1-3	TGCAGTGCTAGAGATCTGGGGGCGGCTGGAAACACCATATATTTT	CSARDLGAAGNTIYF
many	-	TRBV21-1	TRBJ2-7	TGTGCCAGCAGCAAAGCACGGGACAGGGGATCCTACGAGCAGTACTTC	CASSKARDRGSYEQYF
many	-	TRBV29-1	TRBJ1-2	TGCAGCGTTGAAGAGGAGAAGAAGCAAAGAAAGGGCTACACCTTC	CSVEEEKKQRKGYTF
few	-	TRBV20-1	TRBJ1-6	TGCAGTGCTCCTCCAGCCGGGACCGCCAATAATTCACCCCTCCACTTT	CSAPPAGTANNSPLHF
few	-	TRBV24-1	TRBJ2-2	TGTGCCACCAGTGATTCCATGAGGGGGATGACCGGGGAGCTGTTTTTT	CATSDSMRGMTGELFF
few	-	TRBV6-1	TRBJ1-2	TGTGCCAGCACTGGACTGAAGACGTATGGCTACACCTTC	CASTGLKTYGYTF